The 31 T cell receptor beta chains reported below all come from one sample, sequenced in a study of cytomegalovirus exposure and HLA in healthy donors. The PCR was carried out with 60 Vbeta primers and 13 Jbeta primers. Data came from immunoSEQ multiplex PCR; TCRdb stores just in-frame clones and leaves some out. The sample lists 150,000 or so clones; around 72% were seen once. Sequenced material: PBMCs. These receptors all come from a man aged 40-49 years in good health and CMV-seropositive.

The chain combines TRBV6-6 with TRBJ1-1; 10 nucleotides align to TRBD1. Germline CDR1 MNHNY, CDR2 SVGAGI (reference sequence). After removal of 4 bases from V and 5 bases from J, the junction contained 1 base not matched to a gene. The CDR3 sequence is 13 residues long. CDR3 region: CASSWGQGTEAFF. The CDR3 region has the DNA TGTGCCAGCAGTTGGGGACAGGGGACTGAAGCTTTCTTT.

This chain joins TRBV4-3 and TRBJ2-2, with 8 bases identical to TRBD1. Germline CDR1 LGHNA, CDR2 YSLEER. CDR3 length: 15 residues. Trimming cost V 4 bases and J 2 bases; bases outside gene matches: 3. The CDR3 nucleotides read TGCGCCAGCAGCCTTGGACAGGGTAACACCGGGGAGCTGTTTTTT. Encoded protein: CASSLGQGNTGELFF.

The gene calls are TRBV9 and TRBJ2-7; 7 bases fit TRBD2. The CDR3 extends over 15 amino acids. V was clipped by 4 bases and J by 0 bases; unmatched bases: 7. Germline V gene lookup returns CDR1 SGDLS and CDR2 YYNGEE. The CDR3 DNA reads TGTGCCAGCAGCACGAGCGGGGTCAGCTCCTACGAGCAGTACTTC. Translating it yields CASSTSGVSSYEQYF.

The chain carries TRBV9 and TRBJ1-1; 7 bases are a match to TRBD1. Per germline, CDR1 SGDLS and CDR2 YYNGEE. There are 13 residues in the CDR3. V shed 1 base, J shed 4 bases, and the junction held 1 base outside the gene matches. This chain's CDR3 is CASSVSGGTEAFF. In DNA form, the CDR3 reads TGTGCCAGCAGCGTATCAGGGGGCACTGAAGCTTTCTTT. Looking up the rest from reference TRBV9 and TRBJ1-1 gives the full variable domain: DSGVTQTPKHLITATGQRVTLRCSPRSGDLSVYWYQQSLDQGLQFLIQYYNGEERAKGNILERFSAQQFPDLHSELNLSSLELGDSALYFCASSVSGGTEAFFGQGTRLTVV.

V and J are TRBV7-2 and TRBJ2-7, with 11 bases identical to TRBD1. Per germline, CDR1 SGHTA and CDR2 FQGNSA. This CDR3 comprises 14 residues. V was clipped by 5 bases and J by 3 bases; unmatched bases: 3. Here the CDR3 DNA reads TGTGCCAGCAGCCCCGGGACAGGGGGCTACGAGCAGTACTTC. Translated: CASSPGTGGYEQYF. The full variable domain, rest sourced from reference TRBV7-2 and TRBJ2-7, is GAGVSQSPSNKVTEKGKDVELRCDPISGHTALYWYRQSLGQGLEFLIYFQGNSAPDKSGLPSDRFSAERTGGSVSTLTIQRTQQEDSAVYLCASSPGTGGYEQYFGPGTRLTVT.

In DNA form, the CDR3 reads TGTGCCTGGAACGGGAGGACTAGCTTAGGCGGGGAGCTGTTTTTT. It encodes CAWNGRTSLGGELFF. The J gene is TRBJ2-2, the V gene TRBV30; 8 nucleotides agree with TRBD2. This CDR3 spans 15 amino acids. CDR1 is GTSNPN and CDR2 is SVGIG in the germline V gene (reference sequence). The J segment lost 7 bases and the V segment lost 4 bases, leaving 11 bases of the junction unmatched.

A few counts support this clone. The rearrangement links TRBV7-8 to TRBJ2-1; the match to TRBD2 covers 8 bases. After removal of 2 bases from V and 8 bases from J, the junction contained 5 bases not matched to a gene. The CDR3 is 14 residues long. The germline V gene has CDR1 SGHVS and CDR2 FQNEAQ. The CDR3 loop reads CASSLWEAGDEQFF. The DNA of the CDR3 is TGTGCCAGCAGCTTATGGGAAGCGGGGGATGAGCAGTTCTTC.

The chain couples TRBV15 to TRBJ1-1; 12 positions match TRBD1. Germline loops: CDR1 LNHNV, CDR2 YYDKDF (reference sequence). This CDR3 spans 16 amino acids. The junction had 9 bases not matched to a gene; V was cut back by 0 bases and J by 10 bases. The CDR3 here is CATSRDMGQGAGGAFF. As DNA, the CDR3 is TGTGCCACCAGCAGAGATATGGGACAGGGGGCGGGAGGAGCTTTCTTT.

This chain links TRBV20-1 with TRBJ1-2, with D uncertain. Germline loops: CDR1 DFQATT, CDR2 SNEGSKA (reference sequence). The CDR3 spans 11 residues. V was clipped by 1 base and J by 6 bases, with 6 bases between them. In DNA, the CDR3 is TGCAGTGCTAGAGGAGATCATGGCTACACCTTC. It is translated as CSARGDHGYTF.

On this clone: At one end the junction does not follow the germline gene, possibly because of a read error. The chain uses TRBV30 and TRBJ2-7; D is undetermined. Germline values: CDR1 GTSNPN, CDR2 SVGIG (reference sequence). The length of the CDR3 is 15 residues. The CDR3 protein is CAWSRAPINSYGQYF. In DNA form, the CDR3 reads TGTGCCTGGAGTCGCGCCCCCATTAACTCCTACGGGCAGTACTTC.

The chain has TRBV9 and TRBJ2-3, with a tentative D call TRBD2 (6 bases). The CDR3 sequence is 16 residues long. The germline V gene encodes CDR1 SGDLS and CDR2 YYNGEE. The V and J ends lost 2 bases and 0 bases respectively, with 13 bases between them. CDR3 sequence: CASSVLQGTSTDTQYF. CDR3 sequence (DNA): TGTGCCAGCAGCGTCCTTCAAGGGACTAGCACAGATACGCAGTATTTT.

The chain couples TRBV5-1 to TRBJ2-1; 7 nucleotides agree with TRBD2. The V segment lost 6 bases and the J segment 5 bases; nucleotides outside the gene matches: 14. Germline assignment: CDR1 SGHRS and CDR2 YFSETQ. This CDR3 contains 16 residues. Written as DNA, the CDR3 is TGCGCCAGCACCAGGGTAGGGAGCGGGGTGAACAATGAGCAGTTCTTC. This codes for CASTRVGSGVNNEQFF.

The chain uses TRBV29-1 and TRBJ2-7, with 9 bases identical to TRBD1. After removal of 4 bases from V and 2 bases from J, the junction contained 3 bases not matched to a gene. The germline V gene has CDR1 SQVTM and CDR2 ANQGSEA. The CDR3 spans 13 residues. CDR3 in DNA: TGCAGCGTTGGCCGGACAGGGGCCTACGAGCAGTACTTC. Protein product: CSVGRTGAYEQYF.

The V call is TRBV29-1, the J call TRBJ2-5, with a weak D call TRBD1 (6 bases). Trimming stripped 1 base from V and 4 bases from J, with 13 bases between. The length of the CDR3 is 14 residues. Germline CDR1 reads SQVTM; CDR2 reads ANQGSEA. The CDR3 protein is CSVEGYRAGETQYF. The CDR3, as DNA: TGCAGCGTTGAAGGTTACAGGGCAGGAGAGACCCAGTACTTC.

The chain uses TRBV6-5 and TRBJ1-2; D is undetermined. The ends were cut back, 5 bases at V and 6 bases at J, with 13 bases in the middle. Looked up from germline, CDR1 is MNHEY and CDR2 is SVGAGI. The CDR3 runs to 13 residues. Written as DNA, the CDR3 is TGTGCCAGCAGTAACGGACTACCACATGGCTACACCTTC. It yields the protein CASSNGLPHGYTF.

The chain is built from TRBV20-1 and TRBJ1-5, with TRBD1 as a possible D gene (6 bases). The CDR3 totals 11 residues. The germline gives CDR1 DFQATT, CDR2 SNEGSKA (reference sequence). V gave up 1 base and J gave up 14 bases, with 12 bases separating them. Here the CDR3 reads CSARVDSSEHF. The DNA for the CDR3 is TGCAGTGCTAGAGTGGACAGTTCCGAGCATTTT.

The table lists this clone with a count of one. The V gene is TRBV4-1, the J gene TRBJ2-5, with TRBD1 matching 7 bases. CDR1 and CDR2 (germline): MGHRA, YSYEKL. The CDR3 is 14 residues long. The trim removed 4 bases at V and 1 base at J, leaving 3 bases unmatched. The CDR3 nucleotides read TGCGCCAGCAGCCCCGACAGGGTCCAAGAGACCCAGTACTTC. Amino acid sequence: CASSPDRVQETQYF.

This clone has a handful of counts. The V call is TRBV12-5, the J call TRBJ1-2; D call uncertain. Germline V gives CDR1 LGHNT, CDR2 FRNRAP. The CDR3 is 13 amino acids. V was clipped by 6 bases and J by 5 bases, with 13 bases between them. CDR3 sequence (DNA): TGTGCTAGTGGACCAGACACCTGGTATGGCTACACCTTC. Amino acids: CASGPDTWYGYTF.

This clone appeared a few times. The chain combines TRBV30 with TRBJ1-4; the D gene is possibly TRBD1 (6 bases). Germline CDR1 is GTSNPN and CDR2 is SVGIG (reference sequence). V shed 0 bases and J shed 4 bases, with 12 bases lying between them. This CDR3 is 15 amino acids long. CDR3: CAWSVFDRINEKLFF. CDR3 bases: TGTGCCTGGAGTGTTTTTGACAGGATTAATGAAAAACTGTTTTTT.

The chain couples TRBV30 to TRBJ1-2; possibly TRBD1 for D (6 bases). CDR1 and CDR2 (germline): GTSNPN, SVGIG (reference sequence). V lost 2 bases and J lost 8, with 24 bases in between. This CDR3 comprises 16 residues. The CDR3 DNA sequence: TGTGCCTGGAGTAAGGGAGGGACAACTATAATTGAGGGCTACACCTTC. It codes for CAWSKGGTTIIEGYTF.

This clone was recorded a few times. The rearrangement links TRBV5-3 to TRBJ2-2, with 11 bases matching TRBD2. TRBV5-3 belongs to the ORF category, with a function that is uncertain. V lost 4 bases, J lost 3 bases, and 5 bases stayed unmatched. The CDR3 loop spans 16 amino acids. The CDR3 coding sequence is TGTGCCAGAAGCCTTAGCGGGGGGGAGTACACCGGGGAGCTGTTTTTT. Amino acid sequence: CARSLSGGEYTGELFF.

The rearrangement uses TRBV5-1 and TRBJ1-1; tentative D call: TRBD1 (6 bases). CDR1 SGHRS and CDR2 YFSETQ come from the germline V gene. This CDR3 is 14 amino acids long. The V and J ends lost 2 bases and 6 bases respectively, with 14 bases between them. CDR3 residues: CASSLTGLTAEAFF. As DNA, the CDR3 is TGCGCCAGCAGCTTAACAGGGCTTACCGCTGAAGCTTTCTTT.

The J gene is TRBJ1-2, the V gene TRBV27; D uncertain. The CDR3 is made up of 17 amino acids. Per the germline V gene, CDR1 is MNHEY and CDR2 is SMNVEV (reference sequence). V was clipped by 3 bases and J by 0 bases, with 17 bases between them. The CDR3 here is CASSLSGVISANYGYTF. The CDR3 nucleotides read TGTGCCAGCAGTTTGAGCGGGGTTATTTCGGCTAACTATGGCTACACCTTC.

The chain employs TRBV12-5 and TRBJ2-1; tentatively, D is TRBD1 (5 bases). The germline V gene has CDR1 LGHNT and CDR2 FRNRAP. The CDR3 totals 14 residues. The V end was cut by 7 bases, the J end by 1 base, with 11 bases between. This chain's CDR3 is CASAMDKSYNEQFF. In DNA, the CDR3 is TGTGCTAGTGCCATGGACAAGTCCTACAATGAGCAGTTCTTC.

CDR3 sequence: CASSQEGQGSSYEQYF. The CDR3 region has the DNA TGCGCCAGCAGCCAAGAAGGGCAGGGGAGTTCCTACGAGCAGTACTTC. The J gene is TRBJ2-5, the V gene TRBV4-1; D possibly corresponds to TRBD1 (6 bases). The assigned J gene may be wrong: the sequence end matches TRBJ2-7 better. There are 16 residues in the CDR3. CDR1 and CDR2 from the germline V gene are MGHRA and YSYEKL.

The rearrangement uses TRBV6-6 and TRBJ1-2; 7 bases align to TRBD1. V gave up 4 bases and J gave up 2 bases; unmatched junction bases: 7. CDR1 is MNHNY and CDR2 is SVGAGI in the germline V gene (reference sequence). This CDR3 region has 15 residues. This CDR3 is CASSSLRQGNYGYTF. CDR3 nucleotide sequence: TGTGCCAGCAGTTCCCTACGACAGGGAAACTATGGCTACACCTTC.

This chain joins TRBV7-2 and TRBJ2-7; 7 bases are a match to TRBD1. This CDR3 spans 15 amino acids. Germline lookup yields CDR1 SGHTA and CDR2 FQGNSA. Trimming at V came to 5 bases and at J to 6 bases, leaving 13 bases not matched to a gene. The CDR3 DNA sequence: TGTGCCAGCAGCCACGGTGGGACAGCCCTCCTCGAGCAGTACTTC. Its protein is CASSHGGTALLEQYF.

The chain is built from TRBV14 and TRBJ1-6, with 7 bases fitting TRBD1. CDR3 length: 18 residues. Germline CDR1 is SGHDN and CDR2 is FVKESK. V was pared by 1 base and J by 7 bases, with 13 bases of the junction left unmatched. As DNA, the CDR3 is TGTGCCAGCAGCCAAGGATCAGGGAAGGGGGCAAGGAATTCACCCCTCCACTTT. It codes for CASSQGSGKGARNSPLHF.

The chain combines TRBV7-9 with TRBJ2-1; D remains unclear. Germline CDR1 is SEHNR and CDR2 is FQNEAQ (reference sequence). V lost 1 base and J 0 bases, leaving 10 bases between the germline ends. The CDR3 extends over 16 amino acids. The chain's CDR3 is CASSLGPESSYNEQFF. In DNA form, the CDR3 reads TGTGCCAGCAGCTTAGGTCCGGAGAGCTCCTACAATGAGCAGTTCTTC. Full variable domain (missing parts from reference TRBV7-9 and TRBJ2-1): DTGVSQNPRHKITKRGQNVTFRCDPISEHNRLYWYRQTLGQGPEFLTYFQNEAQLEKSRLLSDRFSAERPKGSFSTLEIQRTEQGDSAMYLCASSLGPESSYNEQFFGPGTRLTVL.

V and J are TRBV2 and TRBJ2-5, with 11 nucleotides matching TRBD2. The length of the CDR3 is 14 residues. J lost 5 bases, V lost 5 bases, and 4 bases had no gene match. Germline V gives CDR1 SNHLY, CDR2 FYNNEI. CDR3 residues: CASSPLAGDETQYF. The DNA for the CDR3 is TGTGCCAGCAGTCCACTAGCGGGGGATGAGACCCAGTACTTC.

The rearrangement uses TRBV5-1 and TRBJ2-6; D ambiguous. The CDR3 spans 20 residues. V lost 3 bases and J lost 0, with 22 bases in between. Germline CDR1 reads SGHRS; CDR2 reads YFSETQ. The CDR3 is CASSSPMLHPSSSGANVLTF. CDR3 nucleotide sequence: TGCGCCAGCAGCTCCCCCATGCTGCATCCTAGTAGCTCTGGGGCCAACGTCCTGACTTTC.